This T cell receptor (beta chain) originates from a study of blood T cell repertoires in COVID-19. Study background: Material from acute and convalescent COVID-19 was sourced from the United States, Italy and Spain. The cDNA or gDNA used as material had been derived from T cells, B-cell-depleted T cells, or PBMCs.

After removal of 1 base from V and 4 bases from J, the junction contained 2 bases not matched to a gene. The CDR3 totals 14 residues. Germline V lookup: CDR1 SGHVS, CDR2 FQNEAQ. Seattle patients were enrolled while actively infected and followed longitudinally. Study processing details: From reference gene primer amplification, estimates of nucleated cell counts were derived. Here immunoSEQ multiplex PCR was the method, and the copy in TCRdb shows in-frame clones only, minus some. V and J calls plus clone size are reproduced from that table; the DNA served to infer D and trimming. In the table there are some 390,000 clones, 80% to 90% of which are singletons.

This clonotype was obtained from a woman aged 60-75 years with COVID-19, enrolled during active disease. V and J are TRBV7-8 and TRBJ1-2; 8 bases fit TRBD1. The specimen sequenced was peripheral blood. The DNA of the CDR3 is TGTGCCAGCAGCTTAGATGACAGGGGCTATGGCTACACCTTC. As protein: CASSLDDRGYGYTF.